A single sample is the source of the 12 T cell receptor beta chains below, sequenced in a study of cytomegalovirus exposure and HLA in healthy donors. The PCR ran on 60 Vbeta and 13 Jbeta primers. Sequencing used immunoSEQ multiplex PCR; TCRdb keeps in-frame clones, though not all of them. The data hold 150,000 to 200,000 clones, with 65% to 85% observed a single time. Sequencing was done on a sample of PBMCs. Receptor source: a male donor in good health and CMV-seropositive.

This chain connects TRBV11-2 to TRBJ2-3; TRBD2 matches at 7 bases. With 8 bases clipped from V and 2 bases from J, the junction kept 4 bases outside the gene matches. The CDR3 loop spans 13 amino acids. From germline, CDR1 is SGHAT and CDR2 FQNNGV. The DNA for the CDR3 is TGTGCCAGCGGAGCGGGGTACACAGATACGCAGTATTTT. The encoded protein is CASGAGYTDTQYF.

The chain carries TRBV19 and TRBJ2-5, with D perhaps TRBD1 (6 bases). CDR3 length: 14 amino acids. Trimming took off 10 bases at V and 1 base at J, with 16 bases between the two ends. The V gene's germline CDR1 is LNHDA and CDR2 SQIVND (reference sequence). The CDR3 DNA follows: TGTGCCACCAGAGATCCAGGGGCCCAAGAGACCCAGTACTTC. It encodes CATRDPGAQETQYF.

V usage is TRBV11-3 and J usage is TRBJ2-2; 14 bases are a match to TRBD2. Germline assignment: CDR1 SGHNT and CDR2 YENEEA. With 3 bases clipped from V and 1 base from J, the junction kept 4 bases outside the gene matches. The CDR3 spans 18 residues. CDR3 in DNA: TGTGCCAGCAGCTTCCTAGGGACTAGCGGGAGGAACACCGGGGAGCTGTTTTTT. Protein sequence: CASSFLGTSGRNTGELFF.

This clone was counted once. CDR3 bases: TGTGCCAGCAGAATGGACAGGACAAACACTGAAGCTTTCTTT. This codes for CASRMDRTNTEAFF. This rearrangement joins TRBV13 to TRBJ1-1, with 7 bases that match TRBD1. Looked up from germline, CDR1 is PRHDT and CDR2 is FYEKMQ (reference sequence). The length of the CDR3 is 14 residues. V gave up 6 bases and J gave up 2 bases; unmatched junction bases: 6.

Turning to this clone: A read error may produce the germline difference seen at one junction end. The V and J genes are TRBV29-1 and TRBJ2-1; 7 bases match TRBD2. Germline V gives CDR1 SQVTM, CDR2 ANQGSEA. The CDR3 runs to 14 residues. This CDR3 reads CSVERGGAYNEQFF. DNA of the CDR3: TGCAGCGTTGAAAGGGGAGGGGCCTATAATGAGCAGTTCTTC.

This clone was detected a few times. The V gene is TRBV5-1, the J gene TRBJ2-2; D is perhaps TRBD1 (5 bases). Trimming took 2 bases from V and 6 from J, leaving 8 bases between them. Germline CDR1 is SGHRS and CDR2 is YFSETQ. The CDR3 length is 13 residues. This chain's CDR3 is CASSLQEPGELFF. Written as DNA, the CDR3 is TGCGCCAGCAGCTTACAGGAGCCCGGGGAGCTGTTTTTT.

The CDR3 protein is CASSLWESSEQFF. In nucleotides, the CDR3 is TGTGCCAGCAGTTTATGGGAGTCTTCTGAGCAGTTCTTC. The rearrangement links TRBV27 to TRBJ2-1; maybe TRBD2 (5 bases). Germline lookup yields CDR1 MNHEY and CDR2 SMNVEV (reference sequence). Trimming left V 1 base short and J 9 bases short, with 10 bases between. The CDR3 totals 13 residues.

This chain uses TRBV6-4 with TRBJ2-3; D may be TRBD2 (5 bases). Trimming took off 0 bases at V and 2 bases at J, with 15 bases between the two ends. Germline V CDR1 and CDR2: MRHNA, SNTAGT. This CDR3 comprises 17 residues. The CDR3: CASSDSKVTDFTDTQYF. Written as DNA, the CDR3 is TGTGCCAGCAGTGACTCGAAGGTGACGGACTTCACAGATACGCAGTATTTT.

The chain combines TRBV5-4 with TRBJ2-7; 9 bases align to TRBD2. CDR1 and CDR2 (germline): SGHNT, YYREEE (reference sequence). The CDR3 length is 15 residues. Trimming at V came to 1 base and at J to 0 bases, leaving 2 bases not matched to a gene. The CDR3 spells CASSLRREGSYEQYF. Written as DNA, the CDR3 is TGTGCCAGCAGCTTGCGGCGGGAGGGCTCCTACGAGCAGTACTTC.

This clone has more than one count but fewer than ten. This chain connects TRBV10-3 to TRBJ1-2, with 11 bases matching TRBD1. The CDR3 has 14 amino acids. Looked up from germline, CDR1 is ENHRY and CDR2 is SYGVKD. Unmatched junction bases numbered 12, after V lost 10 bases and J lost 8 bases. In DNA, the CDR3 is TGTGCCACGGGGACCGGGACAGGGGGTTGGGGCTACACCTTC. It is translated as CATGTGTGGWGYTF.

This chain uses TRBV28 with TRBJ2-2, with D perhaps TRBD2 (6 bases). CDR3 length equals 16 residues. Germline CDR1 MDHEN, CDR2 SYDVKM. V dropped 5 bases and J dropped 1 base, with 14 bases sitting between them. The CDR3 DNA reads TGTGCCAGCAGTCTTCCGGGAGAGGGGAACACCGGGGAGCTGTTTTTT. Its translation is CASSLPGEGNTGELFF.

The chain is built from TRBV5-1 and TRBJ2-3; TRBD2 might be the D (5 bases). Germline V gene sequence: CDR1 SGHRS, CDR2 YFSETQ. V was cut by 1 base and J by 3 bases, with 9 bases left in between. This CDR3 spans 14 amino acids. CDR3 nucleotide sequence: TGCGCCAGCAGCTTGTCGCGGGCAACAGATACGCAGTATTTT. Protein: CASSLSRATDTQYF.